This T cell receptor beta chain was identified in a study of memory CD4+ T cells and cytomegalovirus serostatus. Original processing methods: Out-of-frame sequences were removed, leaving 2 million to 2.5 million distinct TCRbeta sequences. Measured with immunoSEQ multiplex PCR; TCRdb has only the in-frame clones, and not every one. V and J calls and clone size are copied from that table; D and trimming were computed from the DNA. The table lists 48,000 or so clones, just under 80% of them singletons. Single viable CD3+CD4+CD8-CD45RO+ cells were sorted as the memory CD4+ T cells. Serostatus was set by detecting CMV pp150, pp28, p38, p52 IgG. Points from the study as a whole: CMV serostatus prediction reached median AUC approximately 0.95, or 0.91 with US-trained model. CD4+ memory repertoires contained about 40% of the roughly 150 reported CMV TCRbeta sequences.

The sample holds a few counts of this clone. Its antigen is not known. The TCR originated in an adult in good health and CMV-seronegative. Sequenced material: memory CD4+ T cells from blood.

The CDR3 nucleotides read TGCGCCAGCAGCCAATCCTTGAGGGAGGGCGGAGGGGAGACCCAGTACTTC. Translated, it gives CASSQSLREGGGETQYF. The V call is TRBV4-1, the J call TRBJ2-5, with 7 nucleotides matching TRBD2. Germline V gene sequence: CDR1 MGHRA, CDR2 YSYEKL. V gave up 2 bases and J gave up 5 bases; unmatched junction bases: 14. This CDR3 region has 17 residues.